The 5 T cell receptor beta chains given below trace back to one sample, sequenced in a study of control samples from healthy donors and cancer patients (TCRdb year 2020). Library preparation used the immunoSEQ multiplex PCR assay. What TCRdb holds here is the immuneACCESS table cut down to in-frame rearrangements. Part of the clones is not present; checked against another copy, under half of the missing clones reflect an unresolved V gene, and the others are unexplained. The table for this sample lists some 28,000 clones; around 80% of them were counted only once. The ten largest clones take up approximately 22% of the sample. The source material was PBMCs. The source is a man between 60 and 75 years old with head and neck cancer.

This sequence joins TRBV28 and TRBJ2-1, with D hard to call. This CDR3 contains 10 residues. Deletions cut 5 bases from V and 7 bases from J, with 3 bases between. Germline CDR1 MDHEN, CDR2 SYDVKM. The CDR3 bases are TGTGCCAGCAGTAGGAATGAGCAGTTCTTC. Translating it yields CASSRNEQFF.

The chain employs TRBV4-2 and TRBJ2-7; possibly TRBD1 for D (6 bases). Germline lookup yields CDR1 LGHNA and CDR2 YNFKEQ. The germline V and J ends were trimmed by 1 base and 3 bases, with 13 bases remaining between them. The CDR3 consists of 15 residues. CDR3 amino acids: CASSQVKGTHYEQYF. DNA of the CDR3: TGTGCCAGCAGCCAAGTTAAAGGGACACACTACGAGCAGTACTTC.

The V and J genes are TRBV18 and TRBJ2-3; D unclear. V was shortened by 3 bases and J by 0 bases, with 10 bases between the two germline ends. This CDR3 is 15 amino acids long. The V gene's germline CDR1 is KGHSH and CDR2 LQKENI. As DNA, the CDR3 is TGTGCCAGCTCACCCTTTGGATCTAGCACAGATACGCAGTATTTT. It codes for CASSPFGSSTDTQYF.

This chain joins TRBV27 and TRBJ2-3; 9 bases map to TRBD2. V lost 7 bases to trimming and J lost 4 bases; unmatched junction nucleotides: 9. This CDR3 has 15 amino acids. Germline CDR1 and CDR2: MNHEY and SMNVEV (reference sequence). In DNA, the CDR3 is TGTGCCAGCACCCTGGTAGCGGGAGCGGCAGATACGCAGTATTTT. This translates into CASTLVAGAADTQYF.

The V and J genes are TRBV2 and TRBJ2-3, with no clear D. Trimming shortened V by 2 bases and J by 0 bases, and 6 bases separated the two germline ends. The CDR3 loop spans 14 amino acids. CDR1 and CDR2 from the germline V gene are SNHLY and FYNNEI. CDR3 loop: CASSEPRSTDTQYF. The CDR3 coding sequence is TGTGCCAGCAGTGAACCCAGAAGCACAGATACGCAGTATTTT.